Each of the 31 T cell receptor beta chains below was sequenced from the same sample in a study of blood T cell repertoires in COVID-19. This table comes from immunoSEQ multiplex PCR, and its TCRdb copy is limited to in-frame clones, with some not included. The table records around 320,000 clones, about 91% of them present only once. Sequenced input: peripheral blood. Receptor source: a woman aged 25 to 39 who had recovered from COVID-19.

The V gene is TRBV5-1, the J gene TRBJ2-7; D perhaps matches TRBD2 (7 bases). Germline CDR1 reads SGHRS; CDR2 reads YFSETQ. Trimming shortened V by 4 bases and J by 1 base, and 15 bases separated the two germline ends. This CDR3 spans 15 amino acids. CDR3 protein: CASSTGGTRSYEQYF. In nucleotides, the CDR3 is TGCGCCAGCAGCACCGGGGGGACACGGTCCTACGAGCAGTACTTC. The complete variable domain, with remaining parts taken from reference TRBV5-1 and TRBJ2-7, reads KAGVTQTPRYLIKTRGQQVTLSCSPISGHRSVSWYQQTPGQGLQFLFEYFSETQRNKGNFPGRFSGRQFSNSRSEMNVSTLELGDSALYLCASSTGGTRSYEQYFGPGTRLTVT.

The chain has TRBV5-1 and TRBJ1-2; TRBD1 is a possible D gene (5 bases). The CDR3 length is 14 residues. Germline V gene lookup returns CDR1 SGHRS and CDR2 YFSETQ. V lost 7 bases, J lost 6 bases, and 19 bases lay in between. The CDR3 coding sequence is TGCGCCAGCCGCTCGGGGGGAGGTGGCGATGGCTACACCTTC. This codes for CASRSGGGGDGYTF.

This rearrangement joins TRBV28 to TRBJ2-7, with D possibly being TRBD1 (5 bases). The CDR3 contains 11 residues. V was pared by 7 bases and J by 5 bases, with 9 bases between. CDR1 is MDHEN and CDR2 is SYDVKM in the germline V gene. The CDR3 nucleotides are TGTGCCAGCAAGACAGTGCACGAGCAGTACTTC. Translated: CASKTVHEQYF.

Only a few counts were recorded for this clone. The CDR3 is CASSYSMTGNTEAFF. In nucleotides, the CDR3 is TGTGCCAGCAGTTACTCTATGACAGGGAACACTGAAGCTTTCTTT. The chain links TRBV6-5 to TRBJ1-1; TRBD1 is a possible D gene (6 bases). Germline values: CDR1 MNHEY, CDR2 SVGAGI. The V end lost 0 bases, the J end lost 1 base, and 9 bases lay between the germline ends. This CDR3 contains 15 residues.

This clone came up once. This chain joins TRBV9 and TRBJ2-5; a weak D match, TRBD1 (5 bases). Trimming cost V 3 bases and J 2 bases, with 11 bases left between them. This CDR3 region has 14 residues. Germline assignment: CDR1 SGDLS and CDR2 YYNGEE. The CDR3 region has the DNA TGTGCCAGCAGCGCCCATGACAGACAAGAGACCCAGTACTTC. Protein: CASSAHDRQETQYF.

This chain uses TRBV13 with TRBJ1-4; D is unclear. The CDR3 sequence is 15 residues long. With 2 bases removed from V and 5 bases from J, the gap between germline ends came to 12 bases. Germline CDR1 and CDR2: PRHDT and FYEKMQ (reference sequence). The CDR3: CASSLSAGRNEKLFF. The CDR3 region has the DNA TGTGCCAGCAGCTTAAGTGCGGGGAGAAATGAAAAACTGTTTTTT.

The chain has TRBV15 and TRBJ1-5, with D maybe TRBD1 (6 bases). The CDR3 contains 16 residues. The germline V gene has CDR1 LNHNV and CDR2 YYDKDF (reference sequence). V gave up 3 bases and J gave up 4 bases, with 16 bases separating them. This CDR3 is CATSSPAGQPNQPQHF. The CDR3 bases are TGTGCCACCAGCAGTCCCGCAGGACAGCCAAATCAGCCCCAGCATTTT.

The genes are TRBV7-9 and TRBJ2-7; perhaps TRBD1 as D (6 bases). Germline CDR1 reads SEHNR; CDR2 reads FQNEAQ (reference sequence). The germline V and J ends were trimmed by 4 bases and 1 base, with 11 bases remaining between them. The length of the CDR3 is 14 residues. CDR3 DNA: TGTGCCAGCAGCTCACAGGGAATTTCCTACGAGCAGTACTTC. Translation gives CASSSQGISYEQYF. Full variable domain (rest looked up from reference TRBV7-9 and TRBJ2-7): DTGVSQNPRHKITKRGQNVTFRCDPISEHNRLYWYRQTLGQGPEFLTYFQNEAQLEKSRLLSDRFSAERPKGSFSTLEIQRTEQGDSAMYLCASSSQGISYEQYFGPGTRLTVT.

The J gene is TRBJ2-6, the V gene TRBV18; a possible D gene is TRBD1 (6 bases). The germline gives CDR1 KGHSH, CDR2 LQKENI. This CDR3 comprises 16 residues. Trimming took 4 bases from V and 0 from J, leaving 10 bases between them. The CDR3 DNA reads TGTGCCAGCTCACAGCAGGGGAGCTCTGGGGCCAACGTCCTGACTTTC. Encoded protein: CASSQQGSSGANVLTF.

The chain carries TRBV18 and TRBJ1-3; D is unclear. The CDR3 runs 14 residues. Germline CDR1 is KGHSH and CDR2 is LQKENI. V was trimmed by 2 bases and J by 5 bases, leaving 10 bases between them. Here the CDR3 DNA reads TGTGCCAGCTCACCAGGCCAAGATAGAAACACCATATATTTT. Protein product: CASSPGQDRNTIYF.

The chain is built from TRBV5-1 and TRBJ2-3; tentatively, D is TRBD2 (7 bases). The ends were cut back, 6 bases at V and 2 bases at J, with 13 bases in the middle. The CDR3 is made up of 14 amino acids. Looked up from germline, CDR1 is SGHRS and CDR2 is YFSETQ. DNA for the CDR3: TGCGCCAGCAAAGGGGGGGGAAACACAGATACGCAGTATTTT. It translates to CASKGGGNTDTQYF.

In this sample, this clone turned up a few times. The CDR3 DNA is TGTGCCTGGGCGCAGGACAGTCGCACTGAAGCTTTCTTT. Residues: CAWAQDSRTEAFF. The gene calls are TRBV30 and TRBJ1-1; D possibly corresponds to TRBD1 (6 bases). Per the germline V gene, CDR1 is GTSNPN and CDR2 is SVGIG (reference sequence). The ends were cut back, 5 bases at V and 4 bases at J, with 14 bases in the middle. This CDR3 is 13 amino acids long.

The rearrangement links TRBV19 to TRBJ1-5; D not resolved. CDR1 LNHDA and CDR2 SQIVND come from the germline V gene (reference sequence). The V and J ends lost 4 bases and 8 bases respectively, with 6 bases between them. The CDR3 loop spans 11 amino acids. Here the CDR3 reads CASSSGEPQHF. The CDR3 DNA reads TGTGCCAGTAGTAGCGGGGAGCCCCAGCATTTT.

The rearrangement uses TRBV27 and TRBJ1-2; 8 bases align to TRBD1. The CDR3 spans 14 residues. J gave up 10 bases and V 5 bases, and 12 bases lay outside the gene matches. Germline V lookup: CDR1 MNHEY, CDR2 SMNVEV (reference sequence). For the CDR3, the DNA is TGTGCCAGCAGTCCGCCCCAAGGACAGGGACCCTACACCTTC. Protein: CASSPPQGQGPYTF.

This clone was counted once. This CDR3 is CASSLVAGPTYEQYF. In DNA, the CDR3 is TGTGCCAGCAGCTTAGTAGCGGGGCCCACCTACGAGCAGTACTTC. The chain combines TRBV6-4 with TRBJ2-7; 8 bases align to TRBD2. The germline V gene has CDR1 MRHNA and CDR2 SNTAGT. J gave up 2 bases and V 6 bases, and 9 bases lay outside the gene matches. CDR3 length: 15 amino acids.

This chain connects TRBV25-1 to TRBJ1-1, with D maybe TRBD1 (5 bases). The CDR3 loop spans 13 amino acids. Per germline, CDR1 MGHDK and CDR2 SYGVNS. V was trimmed by 7 bases and J by 6 bases, leaving 15 bases between them. The CDR3 bases are TGTGCCAGCACCAGGGCTGCGGGGGCTGAAGCTTTCTTT. It specifies CASTRAAGAEAFF.

This clone has only a few counts. V gene TRBV2 combines with J gene TRBJ1-5; D is uncertain. The germline CDR1 and CDR2 sequences are SNHLY and FYNNEI. The CDR3 is 15 amino acids. The V and J ends lost 5 bases and 1 base respectively, with 12 bases between them. Written as DNA, the CDR3 is TGTGCCAGCAGTCTAGCCTATCCCAGCAATCAGCCCCAGCATTTT. Its translation: CASSLAYPSNQPQHF.

In this sample, this clone turned up once. The chain links TRBV28 to TRBJ2-7; TRBD1 agrees at 8 bases. Per germline, CDR1 MDHEN and CDR2 SYDVKM. Losses at the gene ends were 5 bases for V and 0 bases for J; bases not matched to a gene: 6. The CDR3 loop spans 15 amino acids. The CDR3 coding sequence is TGTGCCAGCAGTCTATTGGGGACAGGCTCCTACGAGCAGTACTTC. Protein product: CASSLLGTGSYEQYF. Complete variable domain (other parts from reference TRBV28 and TRBJ2-7): DVKVTQSSRYLVKRTGEKVFLECVQDMDHENMFWYRQDPGLGLRLIYFSYDVKMKEKGDIPEGYSVSREKKERFSLILESASTNQTSMYLCASSLLGTGSYEQYFGPGTRLTVT.

The chain combines TRBV7-3 with TRBJ2-5; a possible D gene is TRBD2 (6 bases). This CDR3 is built from 14 residues. V was shortened by 2 bases and J by 3 bases, with 10 bases between the two germline ends. From germline, CDR1 is SGHTA and CDR2 FQGTGA. In DNA form, the CDR3 reads TGTGCCAGCAGCTTAGGTGGGGGGAAAGAGACCCAGTACTTC. Amino acids: CASSLGGGKETQYF.

The chain carries TRBV7-3 and TRBJ1-2; D not resolved. This CDR3 is built from 13 residues. Trimming removed 1 base at V and 8 bases at J, with 11 bases between. Germline lookup yields CDR1 SGHTA and CDR2 FQGTGA. CDR3 sequence reads: CASSLMWGGGYTF. The CDR3 coding sequence is TGTGCCAGCAGCTTAATGTGGGGAGGCGGCTACACCTTC.

The chain has TRBV5-4 and TRBJ2-5; 9 bases fit TRBD1. CDR3 size: 14 residues. Germline CDR1 and CDR2: SGHNT and YYREEE (reference sequence). The V and J ends lost 2 bases and 5 bases, in that order; junction bases with no gene match: 4. This CDR3 is CASSLQGARETQYF. CDR3 DNA sequence: TGTGCCAGCAGCTTACAGGGGGCAAGGGAGACCCAGTACTTC.

This clone was seen once. The genes are TRBV5-1 and TRBJ2-6, with 7 positions matching TRBD1. CDR1 is SGHRS, CDR2 YFSETQ, per germline. The V gene end was trimmed by 0 bases and the J gene end by 0 bases; junction bases not matched to a gene: 6. This CDR3 is 18 amino acids long. The CDR3 protein is CASSLELRTGSGANVLTF. The DNA of the CDR3 is TGCGCCAGCAGCTTGGAGTTGAGGACAGGCTCTGGGGCCAACGTCCTGACTTTC.

This chain links TRBV5-5 with TRBJ1-2; TRBD1 matches at 10 bases. The germline gives CDR1 SGHKS, CDR2 YYEKEE (reference sequence). This CDR3 comprises 16 residues. The junction had 4 bases not matched to a gene; V was cut back by 2 bases and J by 0 bases. Written as DNA, the CDR3 is TGTGCCAGCAGCTTAACCGGGACAGGGGCTAACTATGGCTACACCTTC. Its translation: CASSLTGTGANYGYTF.

The rearrangement links TRBV3-1 (or the pseudogene TRBV3-2) to TRBJ2-7; the match to TRBD1 covers 10 bases. Germline lookup yields CDR1 LGHDT and CDR2 YNNKEL (reference sequence). This CDR3 contains 16 residues. Germline trimming cut 4 bases from V and 1 base from J; bases unmatched to any gene: 7. CDR3 residues: CASSPRRTGGSYEQYF. In DNA form, the CDR3 reads TGTGCCAGCAGCCCCCGGAGGACAGGGGGTTCCTACGAGCAGTACTTC.

The chain uses TRBV7-2 and TRBJ1-2; perhaps TRBD1 as D (6 bases). CDR1 and CDR2 (germline): SGHTA, FQGNSA. The V end was cut by 5 bases, the J end by 3 bases, with 13 bases between. The CDR3 is made up of 14 amino acids. CDR3 amino acids: CASSLGQPYYGYTF. In DNA form, the CDR3 reads TGTGCCAGCAGCCTCGGACAGCCCTACTATGGCTACACCTTC.

CDR3 sequence (DNA): TGTGCCAGCAGCGTTAGCGGGGGGTTCCAAGAGACCCAGTACTTC. It codes for CASSVSGGFQETQYF. V gene TRBV9 combines with J gene TRBJ2-5, with TRBD2 matching over 10 bases. Germline CDR1 SGDLS, CDR2 YYNGEE. This CDR3 is 15 amino acids long. J lost 1 base, V lost 2 bases, and 2 bases had no gene match. The full variable domain, rest sourced from reference TRBV9 and TRBJ2-5, is DSGVTQTPKHLITATGQRVTLRCSPRSGDLSVYWYQQSLDQGLQFLIQYYNGEERAKGNILERFSAQQFPDLHSELNLSSLELGDSALYFCASSVSGGFQETQYFGPGTRLLVL.

The rearrangement links TRBV7-6 to TRBJ1-1; no firm D call. The germline V gene encodes CDR1 SGHVS and CDR2 FNYEAQ. V dropped 1 base and J dropped 3 bases, with 21 bases sitting between them. The CDR3 extends over 18 amino acids. CDR3 sequence: CASSLGPGRAHSDTEAFF. The CDR3, as DNA: TGTGCCAGCAGCTTAGGCCCGGGAAGAGCCCACTCGGACACTGAAGCTTTCTTT.

The rearrangement links TRBV10-3 to TRBJ1-6; TRBD1 might be the D (6 bases). Germline CDR1 ENHRY, CDR2 SYGVKD. Trimming pared 0 bases from V and 9 bases from J, leaving 12 bases between. This CDR3 region has 15 residues. The CDR3 spells CAISESQGEGSPLHF. The CDR3 DNA follows: TGTGCCATCAGTGAGTCACAGGGTGAGGGTTCACCCCTCCACTTT.

V usage is TRBV5-1 and J usage is TRBJ2-2; D perhaps matches TRBD1 (5 bases). The ends were cut back, 2 bases at V and 0 bases at J, with 11 bases in the middle. This CDR3 comprises 16 residues. CDR1 and CDR2 from the germline V gene are SGHRS and YFSETQ. The CDR3 region has the DNA TGCGCCAGCAGCTTAATCACAGGAGCGAACACCGGGGAGCTGTTTTTT. Protein: CASSLITGANTGELFF.

This chain uses TRBV2 with TRBJ2-3; 7 bases are a match to TRBD1. Germline values: CDR1 SNHLY, CDR2 FYNNEI. There are 15 residues in the CDR3. J gave up 4 bases and V 3 bases, and 7 bases lay outside the gene matches. This chain's CDR3 is CASSEVDRAADTQYF. CDR3 DNA sequence: TGTGCCAGCAGTGAGGTCGACAGGGCGGCAGATACGCAGTATTTT.

V and J are TRBV7-2 and TRBJ2-2; weak D call: TRBD2 (6 bases). This CDR3 comprises 18 residues. The V and J ends lost 0 bases and 3 bases respectively, with 17 bases between them. Germline CDR1 is SGHTA and CDR2 is FQGNSA. In nucleotides, the CDR3 is TGTGCCAGCAGCTTAGCATTCTGGTCCTCGGGGGACACCGGGGAGCTGTTTTTT. Translated, it gives CASSLAFWSSGDTGELFF.